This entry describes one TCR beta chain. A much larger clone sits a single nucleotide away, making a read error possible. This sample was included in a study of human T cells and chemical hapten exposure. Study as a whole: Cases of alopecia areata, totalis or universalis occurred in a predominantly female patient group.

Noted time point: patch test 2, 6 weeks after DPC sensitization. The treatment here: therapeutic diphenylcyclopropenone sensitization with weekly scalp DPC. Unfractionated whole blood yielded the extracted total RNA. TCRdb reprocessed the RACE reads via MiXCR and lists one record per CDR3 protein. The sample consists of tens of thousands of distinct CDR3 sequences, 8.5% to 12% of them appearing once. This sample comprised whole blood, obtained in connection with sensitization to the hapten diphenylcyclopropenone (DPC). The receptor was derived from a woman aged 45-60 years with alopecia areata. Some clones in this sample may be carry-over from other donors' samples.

CDR3 in DNA: TGCAGCGCCAGGACAGGGGAAGAGACCCAGTACTTC. It translates to CSARTGEETQYF. The chain carries TRBV29-1 and TRBJ2-5; 9 nucleotides match TRBD1. Germline loops: CDR1 SQVTM, CDR2 ANQGSEA. V lost 7 bases and J lost 3; bases outside the gene matches: 3. The CDR3 length is 12 residues. Together with reference TRBV29-1 and TRBJ2-5, the CDR3 gives the full variable domain: SAVISQKPSRDICQRGTSLTIQCQVDSQVTMMFWYRQQPGQSLTLIATANQGSEATYESGFVIDKFPISRPNLTFSTLTVSNMSPEDSSIYLCSARTGEETQYFGPGTRLLVL.